Sequencing of this T cell receptor (beta chain) was carried out in a study of T cell responses to AZD1222 COVID-19 vaccine. The study, taken as a whole, reports: Breadth and depth of Spike-specific TCRs rose after two AZD1222 doses. Mapped onto spike, vaccine-associated CD4 TCRs spanned it and were dominant at 160-218 and 743-854. In a largely white British group with more females than males, clonal diversity was possibly underestimated.

The table came from immunoSEQ multiplex PCR; TCRdb's copy has only in-frame clones and leaves some out. The repertoire consists of roughly 60,000 clones, with 70% to 80% occurring once and the leading ten covering over 3%. Whether given at about 4 or about 12 weeks, second doses were pooled. As regards this clone: What it binds is not known.

The CDR3 runs 16 residues. Germline loops: CDR1 SGHTA, CDR2 FQGNSA. The trim removed 1 base at V and 0 bases at J, leaving 5 bases unmatched. This chain joins TRBV7-2 and TRBJ2-5, with 7 bases fitting TRBD2. This TCR derives from an adult who received the AZD1222 COVID-19 vaccine. The sample here was peripheral blood, taken 28 days after the second AZD1222 dose. CDR3: CASSLGSLADQETQYF. In nucleotides, the CDR3 is TGTGCCAGCAGCTTAGGGAGTCTAGCGGACCAAGAGACCCAGTACTTC.